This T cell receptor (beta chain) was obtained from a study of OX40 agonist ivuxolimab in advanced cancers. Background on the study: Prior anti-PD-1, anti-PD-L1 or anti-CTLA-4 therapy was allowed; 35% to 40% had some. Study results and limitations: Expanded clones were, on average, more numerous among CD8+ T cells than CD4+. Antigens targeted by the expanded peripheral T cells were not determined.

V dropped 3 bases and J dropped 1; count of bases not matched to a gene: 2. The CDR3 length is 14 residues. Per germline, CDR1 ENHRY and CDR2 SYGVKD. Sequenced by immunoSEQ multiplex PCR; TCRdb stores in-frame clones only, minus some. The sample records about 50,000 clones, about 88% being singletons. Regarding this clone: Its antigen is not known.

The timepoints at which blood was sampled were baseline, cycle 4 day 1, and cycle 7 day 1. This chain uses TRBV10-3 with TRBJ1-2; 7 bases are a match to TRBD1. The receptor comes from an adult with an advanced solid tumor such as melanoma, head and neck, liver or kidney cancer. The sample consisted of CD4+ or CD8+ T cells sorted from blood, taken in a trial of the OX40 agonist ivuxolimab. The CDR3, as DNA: TGTGCCATCAGTGAAGGGACAGTTAACTATGGCTACACCTTC. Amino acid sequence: CAISEGTVNYGYTF.